In its sample, the clone carrying this T cell receptor (beta chain) was seen a few times. What it binds is not known. The CDR3 totals 16 residues. V was clipped by 3 bases and J by 0 bases; unmatched bases: 5. One entry per CDR3 protein results from TCRdb running MiXCR on the 5' RACE reads. The sample lists about 280,000 distinct CDR3 sequences; less than 9% were seen once. The sample belongs to a study of identical twins. Study findings and constraints: Invariant MAIT and iNKT cells are populations that could partly confound zero-insertion analyses. Where out-of-frame alpha sequences were twin-shared, they showed excess low generation probability.

Another study also made use of these data, one on yellow fever vaccine responses in identical twins. That paper states: Reportedly, the response of twins' T cells to the vaccine seemed partly convergent, partly personalized.

The sequenced sample was memory (CD45RO+) T cells sorted from blood. This rearrangement joins TRBV12-3 or TRBV12-4 to TRBJ1-3, with 7 nucleotides matching TRBD1. The origin of this receptor is a woman aged 18 to 35 in good health. CDR3 loop: CASSFAGQPSGNTIYF. In DNA form, the CDR3 reads TGTGCCAGCAGTTTCGCGGGACAGCCCTCTGGAAACACCATATATTTT.